The clone carrying this T cell receptor (beta chain) was observed a few times. Its antigen is still unknown. Germline V gives CDR1 MNHEY, CDR2 SMNVEV (reference sequence). The CDR3 extends over 16 amino acids. V was shortened by 2 bases and J by 0 bases, with 11 bases between the two germline ends. This entry belongs to a study of T cells after yellow fever vaccination. Turning to the study itself: Each low-cell-number fraction was prepared by means of SMART-Seq v4 Ultra Low Input. The study's findings and limits: Bulk-population clonotypes that are abundant could appear as contaminants in FACS-sorted repertoires.

5'RACE template switching produced TCR cDNA carrying a universal primer site and UMIs. TCRdb ran MiXCR on the 5' RACE reads and lists one entry per CDR3 protein. The sample has about 200,000 distinct CDR3 sequences; under 3.5% are singletons. The source of this sequence is a man aged 18 to 29 who received the YFV17D yellow fever vaccine. Source: CD4+ T cells sorted from PBMCs, taken 10 days after the yellow fever booster vaccination. The chain is built from TRBV27 and TRBJ1-3, with a tentative D call TRBD1 (5 bases). CDR3 loop: CASSLGGHASGNTIYF. DNA of the CDR3: TGTGCCAGCAGTTTAGGTGGACATGCCTCTGGAAACACCATATATTTT.